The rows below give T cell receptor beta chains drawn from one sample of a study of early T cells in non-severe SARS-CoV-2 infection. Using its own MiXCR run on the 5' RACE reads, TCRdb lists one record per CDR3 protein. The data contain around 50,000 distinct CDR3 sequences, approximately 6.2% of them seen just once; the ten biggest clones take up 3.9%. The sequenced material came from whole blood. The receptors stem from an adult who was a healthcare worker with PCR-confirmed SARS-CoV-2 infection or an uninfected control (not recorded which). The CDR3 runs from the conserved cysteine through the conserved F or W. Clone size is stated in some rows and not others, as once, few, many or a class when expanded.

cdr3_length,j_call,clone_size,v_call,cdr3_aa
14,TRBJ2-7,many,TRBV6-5,CASRGRGGSHEQYF
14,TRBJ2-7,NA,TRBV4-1,CASSQGTVAYEQYF
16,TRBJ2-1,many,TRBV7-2,CASSPKAGAYYNEQFF
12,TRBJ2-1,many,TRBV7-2,CASSLVVNEQFF
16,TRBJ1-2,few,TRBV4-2,CASSAMGATPGSGYTF
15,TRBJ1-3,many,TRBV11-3,CASSLGISSGNTIYF
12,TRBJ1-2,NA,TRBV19,CASTGGIDGYTF
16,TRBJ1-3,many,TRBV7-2,CASSLYTGSSGNTIYF
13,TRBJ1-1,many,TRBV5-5,CASSLTARPEAFF
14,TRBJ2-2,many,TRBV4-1,CASSRTSDGGELFF
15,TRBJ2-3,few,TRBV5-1,CASSLDGRGTDTQYF
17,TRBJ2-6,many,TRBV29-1,CSAGGTGGFSGANVLTF
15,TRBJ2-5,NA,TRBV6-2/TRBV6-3,CASSYAGGIQETQYF
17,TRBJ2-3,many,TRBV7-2,CASSLGASGGLEDTQYF
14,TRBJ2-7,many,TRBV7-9,CASSSTGISYEQYF
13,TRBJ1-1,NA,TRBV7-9,CASSWGPNTEAFF
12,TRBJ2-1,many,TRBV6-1,CATEGQTNEQFF
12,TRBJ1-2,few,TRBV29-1,CSAVGQGADYTF
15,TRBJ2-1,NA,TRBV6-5,CASSLQVSSYNEQFF
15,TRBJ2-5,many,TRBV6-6,CASSTTGAPQETQYF
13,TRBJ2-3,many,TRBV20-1,CSGRGHNTDTQYF
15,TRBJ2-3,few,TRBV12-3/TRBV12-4,CASTHPAGSTDTQYF
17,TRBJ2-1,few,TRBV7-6,CASSLTRTSGGANEQFF
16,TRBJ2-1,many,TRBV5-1,CASSPTPGLAGNEQFF
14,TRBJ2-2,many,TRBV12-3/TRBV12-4,CASRVRQGGGELFF
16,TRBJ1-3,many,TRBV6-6,CASSYGRDNSGNTIYF
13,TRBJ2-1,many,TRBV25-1,CASSPGALDEQFF
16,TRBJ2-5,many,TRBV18,CASSPLGKGGTETQYF
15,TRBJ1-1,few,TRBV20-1,CSASNQDYMNTEAFF
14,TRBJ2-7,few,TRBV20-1,CSARDRHWTDEQYF
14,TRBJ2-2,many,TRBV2,CARGTGTNTGELFF